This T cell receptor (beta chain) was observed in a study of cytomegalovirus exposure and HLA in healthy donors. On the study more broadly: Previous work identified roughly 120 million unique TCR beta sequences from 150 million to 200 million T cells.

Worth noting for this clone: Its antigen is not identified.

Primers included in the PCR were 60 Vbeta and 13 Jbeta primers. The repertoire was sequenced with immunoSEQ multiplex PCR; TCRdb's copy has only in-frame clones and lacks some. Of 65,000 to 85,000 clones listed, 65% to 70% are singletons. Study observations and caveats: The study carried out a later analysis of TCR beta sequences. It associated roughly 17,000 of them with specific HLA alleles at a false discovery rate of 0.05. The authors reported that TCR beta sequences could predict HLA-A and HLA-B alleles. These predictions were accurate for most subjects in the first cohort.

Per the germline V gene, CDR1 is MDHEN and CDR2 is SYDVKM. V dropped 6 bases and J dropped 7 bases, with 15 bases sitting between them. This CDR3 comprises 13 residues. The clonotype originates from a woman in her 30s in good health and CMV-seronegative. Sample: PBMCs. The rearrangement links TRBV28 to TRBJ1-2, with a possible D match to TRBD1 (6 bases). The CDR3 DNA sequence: TGTGCCAGCAGCTTAACAGGGTTCGGTGGCTACACCTTC. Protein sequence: CASSLTGFGGYTF.